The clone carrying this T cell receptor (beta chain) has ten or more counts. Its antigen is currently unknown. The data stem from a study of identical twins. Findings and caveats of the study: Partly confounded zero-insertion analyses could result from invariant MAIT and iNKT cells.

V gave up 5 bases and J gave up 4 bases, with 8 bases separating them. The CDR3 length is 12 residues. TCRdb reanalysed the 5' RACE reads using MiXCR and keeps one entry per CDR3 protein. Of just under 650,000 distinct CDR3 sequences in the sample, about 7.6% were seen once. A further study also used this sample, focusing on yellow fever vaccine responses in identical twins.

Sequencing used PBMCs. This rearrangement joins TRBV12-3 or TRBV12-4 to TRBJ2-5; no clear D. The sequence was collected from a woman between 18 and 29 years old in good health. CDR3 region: CASSPERETQYF. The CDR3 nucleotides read TGTGCCAGCAGTCCTGAAAGAGAGACCCAGTACTTC.